Shown below are 10 T cell receptor beta chains from a single sample sequenced in a study of OX40 agonist ivuxolimab in advanced cancers. Sequencing used immunoSEQ multiplex PCR; TCRdb keeps in-frame clones, though not all of them. The sample comprises 20,000 to 25,000 clones, 70% to 90% of which are singletons, and around 34% rests with the top ten. This material consisted of CD4+ or CD8+ T cells sorted from blood, taken in a trial of the OX40 agonist ivuxolimab. Receptors were obtained from an adult with an advanced solid tumor such as melanoma, head and neck, liver or kidney cancer.

This sequence joins TRBV15 and TRBJ2-1; TRBD2 aligns across 14 bases. With V trimmed by 6 bases and J by 5 bases, 18 bases remained unmatched. The CDR3 consists of 20 residues. CDR1 is LNHNV, CDR2 YYDKDF, per germline (reference sequence). CDR3 in amino acids: CATSLRLGLAGVKGDNEQFF. CDR3 coding DNA: TGTGCCACCAGTTTAAGATTGGGACTAGCGGGAGTTAAGGGCGACAATGAGCAGTTCTTC.

This chain connects TRBV1 to TRBJ2-1; the table's D call, TRBD2, was not checked against the DNA. TRBV1 is assigned pseudogene status. The CDR3 contains 17 residues. CDR3 sequence: CTSSQAPLGSGRAEQFF. CDR3 in DNA: TGCACCAGCAGCCAAGCCCCCCTCGGTAGCGGGAGGGCCGAGCAGTTCTTC.

This chain uses TRBV5-6 with TRBJ2-6, with a tentative D call TRBD2 (6 bases). V lost 5 bases and J 0 bases, leaving 12 bases between the germline ends. Per germline, CDR1 SGHDT and CDR2 YYEEEE. This CDR3 is 16 amino acids long. The CDR3 is CASSPRRVSGANVLTF. The DNA for the CDR3 is TGTGCCAGCAGTCCCAGGAGGGTCTCTGGGGCCAACGTCCTGACTTTC.

Written as DNA, the CDR3 is TGCAGCGTTGACCTTAGCGGGAGTAACTCCTACAATGAGCAGTTCTTC. It codes for CSVDLSGSNSYNEQFF. V usage is TRBV29-1 and J usage is TRBJ2-1, with TRBD2 identical over 9 bases. This CDR3 comprises 16 residues. Germline trimming cut 3 bases from V and 0 bases from J; bases unmatched to any gene: 6. Germline V CDR1 and CDR2: SQVTM, ANQGSEA.

The J gene is TRBJ2-1, the V gene TRBV6-6; the D is unclear. CDR3 length: 16 residues. Between the trimmed V and J ends, which lost 6 bases and 5 bases, there was a span of 20 bases. The germline V gene encodes CDR1 MNHNY and CDR2 SVGAGI (reference sequence). CDR3 sequence: CASRDSGPEPDNEQFF. For the CDR3, the DNA is TGTGCCAGCAGAGACTCCGGCCCAGAGCCTGACAATGAGCAGTTCTTC.

The V gene is TRBV7-8, the J gene TRBJ2-1; no definite D call. Germline V gene lookup returns CDR1 SGHVS and CDR2 FQNEAQ. The CDR3 spans 16 residues. Trimming took 2 bases from V and 2 from J, leaving 13 bases between them. The CDR3 is CASSLLVGDTYNEQFF. For the CDR3, the DNA is TGTGCCAGCAGCTTATTAGTGGGCGACACCTACAATGAGCAGTTCTTC.

The chain links TRBV6-6 to TRBJ1-3; a weak D match, TRBD1 (6 bases). The CDR3 is made up of 14 amino acids. Germline V lookup: CDR1 MNHNY, CDR2 SVGAGI (reference sequence). V was trimmed by 6 bases and J by 4 bases, leaving 13 bases between them. The chain's CDR3 is CASSPRDTGNTIYF. DNA of the CDR3: TGTGCCAGCAGCCCCCGGGACACAGGAAACACCATATATTTT.

This clone has only one observation. The J gene is TRBJ2-7, the V gene TRBV7-6; 7 positions match TRBD1. J gave up 5 bases and V 2 bases, and 6 bases lay outside the gene matches. Germline CDR1 and CDR2: SGHVS and FNYEAQ. The length of the CDR3 is 14 residues. The CDR3 coding sequence is TGTGCCAGCAGCTTACGGACAGGCCCCCACGAGCAGTACTTC. Protein product: CASSLRTGPHEQYF.

This rearrangement joins TRBV28 to TRBJ1-2; TRBD1 matches 8 bases. J was trimmed by 2 bases and V by 1 base; bases with no gene match: 12. CDR1 MDHEN and CDR2 SYDVKM come from the germline V gene. The CDR3 has 18 residues. CDR3 coding DNA: TGTGCCAGCAGTTTATATGCCGGGACAGGCGCCGAGAACTATGGCTACACCTTC. Protein: CASSLYAGTGAENYGYTF.

This clone came up once. This chain uses TRBV5-1 with TRBJ1-4; D perhaps matches TRBD1 (5 bases). Trimming removed 7 bases from V and 3 bases from J, with 13 bases in between. The length of the CDR3 is 14 residues. Per the germline V gene, CDR1 is SGHRS and CDR2 is YFSETQ. In DNA form, the CDR3 reads TGCGCCAGCGGCCAGGGAAATCCTAATGAAAAACTGTTTTTT. This translates into CASGQGNPNEKLFF.